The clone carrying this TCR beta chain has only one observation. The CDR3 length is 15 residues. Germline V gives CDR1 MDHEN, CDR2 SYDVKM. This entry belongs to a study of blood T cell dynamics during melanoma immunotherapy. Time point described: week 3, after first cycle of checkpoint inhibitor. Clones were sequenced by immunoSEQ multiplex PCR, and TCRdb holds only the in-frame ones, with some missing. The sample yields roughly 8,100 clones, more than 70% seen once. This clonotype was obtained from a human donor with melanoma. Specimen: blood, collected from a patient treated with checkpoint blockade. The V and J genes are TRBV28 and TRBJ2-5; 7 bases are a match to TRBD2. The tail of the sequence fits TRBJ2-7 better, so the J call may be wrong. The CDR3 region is CASINTRAGAYEQYF. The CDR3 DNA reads TGTGCCAGCATCAACACCCGGGCGGGAGCCTACGAGCAGTACTTC.